Listed below are T cell receptor beta chains from one sample, sequenced in a study of shared clonotypes between healthy human individuals. Sequenced by immunoSEQ multiplex PCR; TCRdb stores in-frame clones only, minus some. The profile shows about 1 million clones, about 80% of them singletons. Sequencing was performed on memory CD4+ T cells from PBMCs. These TCRs come from a man aged 18 to 29 in good health. Some clones in this sample may be carry-over from other donors' samples. The CDR3 runs from the conserved cysteine through the conserved F or W. D genes are given only for firm matches. Clone size is not always given. Where it is, it says once, few, many or a class for expanded clones.

TRBV7-2	-	TRBD2	TRBJ2-3	CASSLGSVAGGSTDTQYF	TGTGCCAGCAGCTTAGGTTCGGTGGCGGGGGGTAGCACAGATACGCAGTATTTT
TRBV18	few	-	TRBJ2-7	CASSLQGLGGEQYF	TGTGCCAGCTCACTCCAAGGACTCGGCGGGGAGCAGTACTTC
TRBV5-6	-	-	TRBJ1-2	CASSLLRGSYNYTF	TGTGCCAGCAGCTTGCTCCGGGGTTCGTATAACTACACCTTC
TRBV27	-	TRBD1	TRBJ1-5	CATPRDRGHFGNQPQHF	TGTGCCACCCCCCGGGACAGGGGGCATTTTGGCAATCAGCCCCAGCATTTT
TRBV7-3	-	-	TRBJ2-5	CASSFGLGETQYF	TGTGCCAGCAGCTTTGGTCTAGGAGAGACCCAGTACTTC
TRBV19	many	-	TRBJ1-1	CASSIQRNTEAFF	TGTGCCAGTAGTATACAGAGGAACACTGAAGCTTTCTTT
TRBV19	-	TRBD1	TRBJ2-7	CASSAGQGGVEQYF	TGTGCCAGTAGTGCGGGACAGGGGGGAGTTGAGCAGTACTTC
TRBV5-1	many	-	TRBJ1-4	CASTPPGGEKLFF	TGCGCCAGCACCCCGCCAGGCGGTGAAAAACTGTTTTTT
TRBV5-1	once	TRBD1	TRBJ2-7	CASSFTPGQGAVQYF	TGCGCCAGCAGCTTTACTCCGGGACAGGGGGCGGTTCAGTACTTC
TRBV5-6	-	-	TRBJ2-1	CASSLVRDREQFF	TGTGCCAGCAGCTTGGTTCGGGATCGGGAGCAGTTCTTC
TRBV7-9	-	-	TRBJ1-3	CASSLGGGNTIYF	TGTGCCAGCAGCCTGGGAGGTGGAAACACCATATATTTT
TRBV6-1	-	TRBD2	TRBJ2-7	CASRGGLAGGYEQYF	TGTGCCAGCAGGGGGGGACTAGCGGGAGGTTACGAGCAGTACTTC
TRBV18	-	-	TRBJ2-7	CASSVIGVAYEQYF	TGTGCCAGCTCGGTTATTGGGGTGGCCTACGAGCAGTACTTC
TRBV18	-	-	TRBJ2-1	CASSLLPGNEQFF	TGTGCCAGCTCCCTACTCCCGGGGAATGAGCAGTTCTTC
TRBV27	-	-	TRBJ2-1	CASSKIADLSYNEQFF	TGTGCCAGCAGCAAAATAGCGGACCTCTCCTACAATGAGCAGTTCTTC
TRBV10-3	-	-	TRBJ1-2	CAIGPPTDRPNYGYTF	TGTGCCATCGGACCTCCCACAGACAGACCTAACTATGGCTACACCTTC
TRBV28	-	TRBD2	TRBJ2-1	CASSFGASGKTNEQFF	TGTGCCAGCAGTTTCGGGGCTAGCGGGAAAACGAATGAGCAGTTCTTC
TRBV29-1	few	-	TRBJ2-5	CSVEDRTRRETQYF	TGCAGCGTTGAAGACAGGACGCGGCGGGAGACCCAGTACTTC
TRBV11-1	-	TRBD2	TRBJ2-1	CASSSPPSGRIYNEQFF	TGTGCCAGCAGCTCGCCCCCTAGCGGGAGGATATACAATGAGCAGTTCTTC
TRBV5-1	-	-	TRBJ2-2	CASSLMGARELFF	TGCGCCAGCAGCTTGATGGGGGCGCGGGAGCTGTTTTTT
TRBV28	-	-	TRBJ1-1	CASSEANTEAFF	TGTGCCAGCAGCGAGGCGAACACTGAAGCTTTCTTT
TRBV5-1	-	TRBD2	TRBJ2-1	CASSQTSGSGEQFF	TGCGCCAGCAGCCAGACTAGCGGGAGTGGCGAGCAGTTCTTC
TRBV28	-	TRBD2	TRBJ2-7	CASSLSSGVAYEQYF	TGTGCCAGCAGTTTATCTAGCGGAGTCGCCTACGAGCAGTACTTC
TRBV11-3	once	-	TRBJ2-7	CASSPQGTGEQYF	TGTGCCAGCAGCCCACAGGGAACGGGCGAGCAGTACTTC
TRBV4-1	-	TRBD1	TRBJ2-5	CASSDSTGAQKSETQYF	TGCGCCAGCAGCGATTCGACAGGGGCCCAAAAATCAGAGACCCAGTACTTC
TRBV11-1	once	-	TRBJ2-6	CASSLRGNPGANVLTF	TGTGCCAGCAGCTTAAGGGGGAACCCTGGGGCCAACGTCCTGACTTTC
TRBV28	-	-	TRBJ2-7	CASSFRHLYEQYF	TGTGCCAGCAGTTTTCGGCACCTCTACGAGCAGTACTTC
TRBV10-3	-	-	TRBJ1-5	CAISESQNQPQHF	TGTGCCATCAGTGAGTCACAGAATCAGCCCCAGCATTTT
TRBV6-5	-	TRBD2	TRBJ2-7	CASSYDRGGRNDEQYF	TGTGCCAGCAGTTACGATAGGGGCGGGAGAAACGACGAGCAGTACTTC
TRBV7-3	-	-	TRBJ1-2	CASSRRAGDGYGYTF	TGTGCCAGCAGTCGCCGCGCGGGGGATGGCTATGGCTACACCTTC
TRBV5-1	few	-	TRBJ2-4	CASSSQPSASVNIQYF	TGCGCCAGCAGCTCCCAGCCGTCGGCATCCGTCAACATTCAGTACTTC
TRBV7-3	few	TRBD2	TRBJ2-1	CASSRGLVTYNEQFF	TGTGCCAGCAGCCGGGGACTAGTAACCTACAATGAGCAGTTCTTC
TRBV28	-	TRBD1	TRBJ1-5	CASKSRTGGQPQHF	TGTGCCAGCAAAAGTCGGACAGGTGGTCAGCCCCAGCATTTT
TRBV6-5	-	TRBD2	TRBJ2-7	CASRGGRLLEQYF	TGTGCCAGCCGAGGCGGGAGACTCCTCGAGCAGTACTTC
TRBV19	-	-	TRBJ2-2	CASRPNTGELFF	TGTGCCAGTAGGCCGAACACCGGGGAGCTGTTTTTT
TRBV29-1	-	-	TRBJ2-7	CSARGDASRGAYEQYF	TGCAGCGCTAGAGGGGACGCCTCCCGTGGGGCCTACGAGCAGTACTTC
TRBV27	-	-	TRBJ2-5	CASSPLAGVRGAQYF	TGTGCCAGCAGTCCCCTGGCAGGGGTCAGGGGGGCCCAGTACTTC
TRBV6-1	-	TRBD2	TRBJ2-1	CASSEAGLAGVFKYNEQFF	TGTGCCAGCAGTGAAGCGGGGCTAGCGGGAGTCTTTAAGTACAATGAGCAGTTCTTC
TRBV9	-	-	TRBJ1-6	CASSVVSAGGDNSPLHF	TGTGCCAGCAGCGTAGTTTCCGCCGGGGGAGATAATTCACCCCTCCACTTT
TRBV2	-	TRBD1	TRBJ1-4	CASRRTGTDNEKLFF	TGTGCCAGCAGACGTACCGGGACAGATAATGAAAAACTGTTTTTT
TRBV11-1	few	-	TRBJ2-4	CASSAIPRGIQYF	TGTGCCAGCAGCGCGATCCCCAGAGGGATTCAGTACTTC
TRBV5-1	-	-	TRBJ1-2	CASSLDSFNYGYTF	TGCGCCAGCAGCTTGGACAGCTTCAACTATGGCTACACCTTC
TRBV7-7	once	TRBD2	TRBJ2-5	CASSLGGGVSETQYF	TGTGCCAGCAGCTTGGGGGGGGGAGTGAGTGAGACCCAGTACTTC
TRBV5-6	-	-	TRBJ2-5	CASSLAAGTETQYF	TGTGCCAGCAGCTTGGCCGCGGGCACAGAGACCCAGTACTTC
TRBV19	-	TRBD2	TRBJ2-5	CASRATSGQETQYF	TGTGCCAGTAGGGCGACTAGCGGGCAAGAGACCCAGTACTTC
TRBV28	-	-	TRBJ1-2	CASSLQTDYGYTF	TGTGCCAGCAGTTTACAGACAGACTATGGCTACACCTTC
TRBV7-9	-	TRBD1	TRBJ2-1	CASREQGALTYNEQFF	TGTGCCAGCAGGGAACAGGGGGCCCTCACCTACAATGAGCAGTTCTTC
TRBV7-2	-	-	TRBJ1-3	CASSLTNVGTGNTIYF	TGTGCCAGCAGCTTAACTAATGTAGGAACGGGAAACACCATATATTTT
TRBV25-1	-	TRBD2	TRBJ2-5	CATQTGGGEETQYF	TGTGCCACACAAACCGGGGGGGGTGAGGAGACCCAGTACTTC
TRBV6-1	-	-	TRBJ2-3	CASSVERHTDTQYF	TGTGCCAGCAGTGTCGAGCGACACACAGATACGCAGTATTTT
TRBV15	few	TRBD1	TRBJ2-1	CATSPQGAYNEQFF	TGTGCCACCAGCCCACAGGGGGCTTACAATGAGCAGTTCTTC
TRBV28	-	-	TRBJ1-1	CASSPTRQNTEAFF	TGTGCCAGCAGCCCAACCCGACAGAACACTGAAGCTTTCTTT
TRBV5-1	-	TRBD1	TRBJ1-6	CASSFGDRDSPLHF	TGCGCCAGCAGCTTCGGGGACAGGGATTCACCCCTCCACTTT
TRBV5-1	-	-	TRBJ2-7	CASSFQGFPYEQYF	TGCGCCAGCAGCTTCCAGGGATTCCCCTACGAGCAGTACTTC
TRBV2	-	TRBD1	TRBJ2-7	CASGATTRDRGRYEQYF	TGTGCCAGCGGCGCCACCACCCGGGACAGGGGGCGGTACGAGCAGTACTTC
TRBV4-1	-	-	TRBJ2-3	CASSQPIGADTQYF	TGCGCCAGCAGCCAACCCATAGGGGCAGATACGCAGTATTTT
TRBV27	-	TRBD1	TRBJ2-7	CASKGQGVYEQYF	TGTGCCAGCAAGGGACAGGGGGTCTACGAGCAGTACTTC
TRBV14	-	-	TRBJ2-7	CASSQQLAGYEQYF	TGTGCCAGCAGCCAACAACTAGCAGGGTACGAGCAGTACTTC